This TCR beta chain was obtained from a study of OX40 agonist ivuxolimab in advanced cancers. Profiling relied on immunoSEQ multiplex PCR, and the TCRdb table lists in-frame clones only, not all of them. The sample has some 80,000 clones, 80% to 90% seen once; the top ten hold 25%. Per the germline V gene, CDR1 is SNHLY and CDR2 is FYNNEI. The CDR3 has 14 residues. Trimming pared 8 bases from V and 7 bases from J, leaving 17 bases between. The TCR originated in an adult with an advanced solid tumor such as melanoma, head and neck, liver or kidney cancer. V is TRBV2 and J is TRBJ1-4, with D tentatively TRBD1 (5 bases). The sequences come from CD4+ or CD8+ T cells sorted from blood, collected in a trial of the OX40 agonist ivuxolimab. As DNA, the CDR3 is TGTGCCAGCTCCCGGGGGTCCGTCGGTGAAAAACTGTTTTTT. Amino acids: CASSRGSVGEKLFF. Supplemented by reference TRBV2 and TRBJ1-4, the full variable domain reads EPEVTQTPSHQVTQMGQEVILRCVPISNHLYFYWYRQILGQKVEFLVSFYNNEISEKSEIFDDQFSVERPDGSNFTLKIRSTKLEDSAMYFCASSRGSVGEKLFFGSGTQLSVL.